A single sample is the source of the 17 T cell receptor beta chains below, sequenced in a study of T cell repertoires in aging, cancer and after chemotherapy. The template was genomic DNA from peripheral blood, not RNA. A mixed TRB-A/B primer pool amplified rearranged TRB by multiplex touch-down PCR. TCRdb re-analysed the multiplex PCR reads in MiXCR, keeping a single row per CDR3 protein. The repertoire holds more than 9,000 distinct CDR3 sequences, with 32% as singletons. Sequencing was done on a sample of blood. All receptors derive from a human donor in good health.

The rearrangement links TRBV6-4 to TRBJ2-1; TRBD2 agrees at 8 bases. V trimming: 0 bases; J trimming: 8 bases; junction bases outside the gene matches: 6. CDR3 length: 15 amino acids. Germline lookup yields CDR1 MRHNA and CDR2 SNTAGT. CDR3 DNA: TGTGCCAGCAGTGACTCCTTAGCGGGATGGGATGAGCAGTTCTTC. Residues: CASSDSLAGWDEQFF.

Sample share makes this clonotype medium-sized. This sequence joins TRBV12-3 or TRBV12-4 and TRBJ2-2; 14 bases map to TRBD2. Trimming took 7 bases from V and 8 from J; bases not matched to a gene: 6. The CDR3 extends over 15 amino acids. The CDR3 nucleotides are TGTGCCAGCACTTCGGGACTAGCGGGAGTTGGGGAGCTGTTTTTT. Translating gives CASTSGLAGVGELFF.

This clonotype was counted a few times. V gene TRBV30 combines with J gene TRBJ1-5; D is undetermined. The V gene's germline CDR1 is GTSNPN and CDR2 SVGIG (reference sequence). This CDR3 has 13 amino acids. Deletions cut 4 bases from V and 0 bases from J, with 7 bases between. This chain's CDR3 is CAWTVDSNQPQHF. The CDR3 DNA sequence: TGTGCCTGGACGGTTGATAGCAATCAGCCCCAGCATTTT.

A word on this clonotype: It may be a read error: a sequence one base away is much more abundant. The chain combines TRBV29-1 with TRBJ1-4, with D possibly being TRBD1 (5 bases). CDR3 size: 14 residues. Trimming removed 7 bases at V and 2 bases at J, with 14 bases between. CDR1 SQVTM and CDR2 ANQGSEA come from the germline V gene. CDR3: CSDGAGGTNEKLFF. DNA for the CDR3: TGCAGCGATGGAGCGGGGGGGACTAATGAAAAACTGTTTTTT.

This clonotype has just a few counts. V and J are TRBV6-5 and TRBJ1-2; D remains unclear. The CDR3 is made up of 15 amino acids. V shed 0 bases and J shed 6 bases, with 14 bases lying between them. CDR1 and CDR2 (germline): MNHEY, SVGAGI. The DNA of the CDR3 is TGTGCCAGCAGTTACTCGCGGGGAGGCGCGGATGGCTACACCTTC. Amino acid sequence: CASSYSRGGADGYTF.

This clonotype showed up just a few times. CDR3 protein: CASSPLQQETQYF. CDR3 DNA sequence: TGTGCCAGCTCACCCCTACAACAAGAGACCCAGTACTTC. This chain connects TRBV18 to TRBJ2-5; D is unresolved. The germline V gene has CDR1 KGHSH and CDR2 LQKENI. Trimming shortened V by 3 bases and J by 2 bases, and 7 bases separated the two germline ends. This CDR3 is 13 amino acids long.

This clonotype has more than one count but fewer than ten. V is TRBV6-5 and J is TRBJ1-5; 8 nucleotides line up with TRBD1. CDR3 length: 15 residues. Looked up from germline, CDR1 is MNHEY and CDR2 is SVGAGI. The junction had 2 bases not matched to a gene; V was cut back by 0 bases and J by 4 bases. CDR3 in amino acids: CASSYSGQGNQPQHF. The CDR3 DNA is TGTGCCAGCAGTTACTCCGGACAGGGTAATCAGCCCCAGCATTTT.

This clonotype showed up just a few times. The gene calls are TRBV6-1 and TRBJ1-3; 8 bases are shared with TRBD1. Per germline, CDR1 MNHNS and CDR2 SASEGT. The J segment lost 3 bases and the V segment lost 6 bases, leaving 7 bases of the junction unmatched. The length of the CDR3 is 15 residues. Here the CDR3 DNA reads TGTGCCAGCAGCTACAGGGGGACGGATGGAAACACCATATATTTT. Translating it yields CASSYRGTDGNTIYF.

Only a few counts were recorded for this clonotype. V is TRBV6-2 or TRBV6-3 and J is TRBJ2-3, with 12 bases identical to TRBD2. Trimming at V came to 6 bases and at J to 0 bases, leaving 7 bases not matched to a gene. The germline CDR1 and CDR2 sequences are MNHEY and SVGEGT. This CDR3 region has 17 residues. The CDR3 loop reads CASRMGLAGPSTDTQYF. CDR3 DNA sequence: TGTGCCAGCAGGATGGGACTAGCGGGTCCTAGCACAGATACGCAGTATTTT.

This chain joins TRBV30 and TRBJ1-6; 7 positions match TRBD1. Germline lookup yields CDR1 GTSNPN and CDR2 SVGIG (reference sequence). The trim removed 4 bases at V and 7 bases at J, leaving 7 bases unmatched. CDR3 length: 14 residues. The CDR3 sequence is CAWTLTGKNSPLHF. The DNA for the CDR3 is TGTGCCTGGACCTTGACAGGGAAAAATTCACCCCTCCACTTT. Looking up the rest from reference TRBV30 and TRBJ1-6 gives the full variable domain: SQTIHQWPATLVQPVGSPLSLECTVEGTSNPNLYWYRQAAGRGLQLLFYSVGIGQISSEVPQNLSASRPQDRQFILSSKKLLLSDSGFYLCAWTLTGKNSPLHFGNGTRLTVT.

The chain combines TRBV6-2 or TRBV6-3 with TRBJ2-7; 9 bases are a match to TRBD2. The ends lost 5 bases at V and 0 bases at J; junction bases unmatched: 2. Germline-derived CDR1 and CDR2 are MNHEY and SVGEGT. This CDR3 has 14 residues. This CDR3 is CASSLAGLSYEQYF. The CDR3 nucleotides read TGTGCCAGCAGTCTAGCGGGGCTCTCCTACGAGCAGTACTTC.

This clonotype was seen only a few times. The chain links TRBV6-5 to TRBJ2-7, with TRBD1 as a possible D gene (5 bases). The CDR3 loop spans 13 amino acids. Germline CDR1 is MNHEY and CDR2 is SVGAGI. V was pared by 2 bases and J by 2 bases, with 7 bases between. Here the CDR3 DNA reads TGTGCCAGCAGTTACCCAGGGACCTACGAGCAGTACTTC. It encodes CASSYPGTYEQYF.

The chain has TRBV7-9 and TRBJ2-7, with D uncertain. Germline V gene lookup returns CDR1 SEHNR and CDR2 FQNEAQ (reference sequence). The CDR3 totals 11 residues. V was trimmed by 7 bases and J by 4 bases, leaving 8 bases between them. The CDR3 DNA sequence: TGTGCCAGCACCTTCATGTACGAGCAGTACTTC. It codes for CASTFMYEQYF.

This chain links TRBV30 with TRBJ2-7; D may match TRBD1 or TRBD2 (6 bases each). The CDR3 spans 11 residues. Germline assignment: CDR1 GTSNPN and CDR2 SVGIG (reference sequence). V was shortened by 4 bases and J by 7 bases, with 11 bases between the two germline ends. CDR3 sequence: CAWTRGLEQYF. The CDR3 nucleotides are TGTGCCTGGACTCGGGGGCTGGAGCAGTACTTC.

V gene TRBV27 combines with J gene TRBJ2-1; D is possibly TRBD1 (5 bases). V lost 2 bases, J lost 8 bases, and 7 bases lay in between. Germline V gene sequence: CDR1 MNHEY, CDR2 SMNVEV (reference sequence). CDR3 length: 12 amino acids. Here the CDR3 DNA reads TGTGCCAGCAGTTTAGGGGCCTATGAGCAGTTCTTC. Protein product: CASSLGAYEQFF.

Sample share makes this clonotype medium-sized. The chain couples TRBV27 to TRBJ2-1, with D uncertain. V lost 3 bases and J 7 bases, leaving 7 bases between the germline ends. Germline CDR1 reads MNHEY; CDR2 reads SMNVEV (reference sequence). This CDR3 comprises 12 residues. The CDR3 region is CASSFVGNEQFF. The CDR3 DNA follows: TGTGCCAGCAGTTTCGTGGGAAATGAGCAGTTCTTC.

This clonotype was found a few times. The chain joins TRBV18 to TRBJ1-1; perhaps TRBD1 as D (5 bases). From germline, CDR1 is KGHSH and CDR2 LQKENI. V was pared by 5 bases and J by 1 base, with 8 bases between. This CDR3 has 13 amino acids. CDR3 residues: CASSGAGNTEAFF. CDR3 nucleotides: TGTGCCAGCTCAGGGGCGGGGAACACTGAAGCTTTCTTT.